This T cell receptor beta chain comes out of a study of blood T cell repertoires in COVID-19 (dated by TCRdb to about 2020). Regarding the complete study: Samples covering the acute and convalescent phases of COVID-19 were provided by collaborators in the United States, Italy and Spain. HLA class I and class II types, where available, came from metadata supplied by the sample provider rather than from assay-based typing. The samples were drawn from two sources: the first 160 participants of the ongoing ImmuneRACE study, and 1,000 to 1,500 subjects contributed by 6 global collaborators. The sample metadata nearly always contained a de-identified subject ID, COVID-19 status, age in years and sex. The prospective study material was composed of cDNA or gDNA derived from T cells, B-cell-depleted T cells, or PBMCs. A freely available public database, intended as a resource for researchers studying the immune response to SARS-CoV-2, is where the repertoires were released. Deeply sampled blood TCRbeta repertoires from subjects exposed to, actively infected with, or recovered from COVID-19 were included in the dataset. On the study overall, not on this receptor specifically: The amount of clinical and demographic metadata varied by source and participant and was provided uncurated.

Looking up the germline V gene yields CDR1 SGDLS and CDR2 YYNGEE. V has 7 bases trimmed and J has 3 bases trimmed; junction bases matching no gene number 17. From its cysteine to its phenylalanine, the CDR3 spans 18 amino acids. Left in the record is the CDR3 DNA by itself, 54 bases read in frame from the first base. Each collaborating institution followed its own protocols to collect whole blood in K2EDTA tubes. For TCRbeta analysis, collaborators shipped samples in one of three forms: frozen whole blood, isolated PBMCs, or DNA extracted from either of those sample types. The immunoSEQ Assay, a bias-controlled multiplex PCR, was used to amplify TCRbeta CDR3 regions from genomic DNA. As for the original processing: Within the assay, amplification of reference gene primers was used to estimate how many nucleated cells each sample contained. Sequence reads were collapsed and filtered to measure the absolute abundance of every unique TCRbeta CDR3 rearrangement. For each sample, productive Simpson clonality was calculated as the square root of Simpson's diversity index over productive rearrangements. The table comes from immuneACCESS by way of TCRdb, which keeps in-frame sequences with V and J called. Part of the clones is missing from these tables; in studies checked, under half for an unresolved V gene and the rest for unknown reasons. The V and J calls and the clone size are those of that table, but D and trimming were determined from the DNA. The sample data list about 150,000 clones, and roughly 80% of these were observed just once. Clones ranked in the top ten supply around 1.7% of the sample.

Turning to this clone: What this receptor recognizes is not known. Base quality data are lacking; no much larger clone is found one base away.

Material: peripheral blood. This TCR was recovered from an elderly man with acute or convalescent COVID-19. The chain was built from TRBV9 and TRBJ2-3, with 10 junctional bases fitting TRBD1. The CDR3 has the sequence CASGDERGTGVGTDTQYF. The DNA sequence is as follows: TGTGCCAGCGGCGATGAAAGAGGGACAGGGGTAGGAACAGATACGCAGTATTTT.